The rows below give T cell receptor beta chains drawn from one sample of a study of cytomegalovirus exposure and HLA in healthy donors. TCRdb's table, derived via immunoSEQ multiplex PCR, lists solely in-frame clones and lacks some. The sample holds 90,000 to 120,000 clones, around 76% seen once. Sequenced: PBMCs. These receptors were taken from a young man in good health and CMV-seronegative. The CDR3 runs from the conserved cysteine through the conserved F or W. Fields, in order: V gene, J gene, clone size, D gene, CDR3 protein, CDR3 DNA. A D gene is named only where the DNA matches it firmly. Expanded clones get a size class; other rows say once, few or many, or leave the size out.

v_call: TRBV18; j_call: TRBJ1-5; clone_size: -; d_call: -; cdr3_aa: CASSPRGGLSNQPQHF; cdr3_nt: TGTGCCAGCTCACCACGGGGGGGGCTTAGCAATCAGCCCCAGCATTTT
v_call: TRBV6-5; j_call: TRBJ1-2; clone_size: few; d_call: -; cdr3_aa: CASSSGVYGYTF; cdr3_nt: TGTGCCAGCAGCTCAGGGGTTTATGGCTACACCTTC
v_call: TRBV19; j_call: TRBJ1-1; clone_size: few; d_call: -; cdr3_aa: CASSLDKNTEAFF; cdr3_nt: TGTGCCAGTAGTCTCGACAAGAACACTGAAGCTTTCTTT
v_call: TRBV7-8; j_call: TRBJ1-6; clone_size: -; d_call: -; cdr3_aa: CASSGQGGANSPLHF; cdr3_nt: TGTGCCAGCAGCGGACAAGGGGGAGCTAATTCACCCCTCCACTTT
v_call: TRBV6-1; j_call: TRBJ2-3; clone_size: -; d_call: -; cdr3_aa: CASSERIGGNTDTQYF; cdr3_nt: TGTGCCAGCAGTGAACGGATAGGGGGTAACACAGATACGCAGTATTTT
v_call: TRBV19; j_call: TRBJ1-2; clone_size: -; d_call: -; cdr3_aa: CASLFQGSGYGYPF; cdr3_nt: TGTGCCAGCCTATTTCAGGGGTCTGGCTATGGCTACCCCTTC
v_call: TRBV19; j_call: TRBJ1-4; clone_size: -; d_call: TRBD1; cdr3_aa: CATRRQGATNEKLFF; cdr3_nt: TGTGCCACCCGAAGACAGGGGGCAACTAATGAAAAACTGTTTTTT
v_call: TRBV9; j_call: TRBJ2-2; clone_size: -; d_call: TRBD2; cdr3_aa: CASSVGLAGGAGELFF; cdr3_nt: TGTGCCAGCAGCGTAGGACTAGCGGGGGGGGCCGGGGAGCTGTTTTTT
v_call: TRBV6-5; j_call: TRBJ1-1; clone_size: few; d_call: -; cdr3_aa: CASSHTGTEAFF; cdr3_nt: TGTGCCAGCAGTCACACGGGCACTGAAGCTTTCTTT
v_call: TRBV6-5; j_call: TRBJ1-1; clone_size: -; d_call: -; cdr3_aa: CASSEWRGAFF; cdr3_nt: TGTGCCAGCAGTGAATGGAGAGGCGCTTTCTTT
v_call: TRBV5-6; j_call: TRBJ1-5; clone_size: -; d_call: -; cdr3_aa: CASSKGVLQPQHF; cdr3_nt: TGTGCCAGCAGCAAAGGGGTTCTTCAGCCCCAGCATTTT
v_call: TRBV6-1; j_call: TRBJ2-7; clone_size: -; d_call: -; cdr3_aa: CASIGGDTQGQYF; cdr3_nt: TGTGCCAGCATCGGTGGGGACACCCAGGGGCAGTACTTC
v_call: TRBV11-3; j_call: TRBJ2-7; clone_size: -; d_call: -; cdr3_aa: CASSLQGGEAYEQYF; cdr3_nt: TGTGCCAGCAGCTTACAAGGGGGAGAGGCCTACGAGCAGTACTTC
v_call: TRBV11-1; j_call: TRBJ2-2; clone_size: -; d_call: TRBD1; cdr3_aa: CASSPPSPGTANTGELFF; cdr3_nt: TGTGCCAGCAGCCCCCCCTCCCCCGGGACAGCGAACACCGGGGAGCTGTTTTTT
v_call: TRBV9; j_call: TRBJ2-2; clone_size: few; d_call: -; cdr3_aa: CASSVAGELFF; cdr3_nt: TGTGCCAGCAGCGTAGCAGGGGAGCTGTTTTTT
v_call: TRBV28; j_call: TRBJ2-1; clone_size: -; d_call: TRBD1; cdr3_aa: CASSMTGGNEQFF; cdr3_nt: TGTGCCAGCAGTATGACAGGGGGCAATGAGCAGTTCTTC
v_call: TRBV6-5; j_call: TRBJ2-7; clone_size: -; d_call: TRBD2; cdr3_aa: CASRETSGVYEQYF; cdr3_nt: TGTGCCAGCAGGGAGACTAGCGGGGTGTACGAGCAGTACTTC
v_call: TRBV29-1; j_call: TRBJ1-2; clone_size: once; d_call: -; cdr3_aa: CSVETQGEVHYGYTF; cdr3_nt: TGCAGCGTTGAAACTCAGGGTGAGGTCCACTATGGCTACACCTTC
v_call: TRBV7-2; j_call: TRBJ2-7; clone_size: -; d_call: -; cdr3_aa: CASSLDAPGPYEQYF; cdr3_nt: TGTGCCAGCAGCTTAGATGCCCCAGGGCCCTACGAGCAGTACTTC
v_call: TRBV18; j_call: TRBJ1-1; clone_size: -; d_call: -; cdr3_aa: CASSPLPLQGGTEAFF; cdr3_nt: TGTGCCAGCTCACCACTTCCCCTTCAAGGGGGCACTGAAGCTTTCTTT
v_call: TRBV9; j_call: TRBJ2-7; clone_size: -; d_call: TRBD1; cdr3_aa: CASSLGTGRYEQYF; cdr3_nt: TGTGCCAGCAGCCTCGGGACAGGGAGGTACGAGCAGTACTTC
v_call: TRBV28; j_call: TRBJ1-5; clone_size: -; d_call: -; cdr3_aa: CASSLRGPQHF; cdr3_nt: TGTGCCAGCAGTTTAAGGGGGCCCCAGCATTTT
v_call: TRBV7-6; j_call: TRBJ1-2; clone_size: -; d_call: -; cdr3_aa: CASSQRAGPDYGYPF; cdr3_nt: TGTGCCAGCAGCCAGCGGGCAGGGCCGGACTATGGCTACCCCTTC
v_call: TRBV5-1; j_call: TRBJ2-3; clone_size: -; d_call: -; cdr3_aa: CASSLVRQVTDTQYF; cdr3_nt: TGCGCCAGCAGCTTGGTTAGACAGGTCACAGATACGCAGTATTTT
v_call: TRBV5-4; j_call: TRBJ2-6; clone_size: -; d_call: -; cdr3_aa: CASSLGGVTRGSGANVLTF; cdr3_nt: TGTGCCAGCAGCTTGGGGGGGGTGACGAGGGGCTCTGGGGCCAACGTCCTGACTTTC
v_call: TRBV4-2; j_call: TRBJ1-3; clone_size: -; d_call: -; cdr3_aa: CASSQDRNTIYF; cdr3_nt: TGTGCCAGCAGCCAAGACAGAAACACCATATATTTT
v_call: TRBV9; j_call: TRBJ1-2; clone_size: -; d_call: TRBD1; cdr3_aa: CASSAIGTGGSYGYTF; cdr3_nt: TGTGCCAGCAGCGCCATAGGGACAGGGGGTTCTTATGGCTACACCTTC
v_call: TRBV5-4; j_call: TRBJ2-7; clone_size: -; d_call: -; cdr3_aa: CASSLKPSTYEQYF; cdr3_nt: TGTGCCAGCAGCCTTAAGCCTAGCACGTACGAGCAGTACTTC
v_call: TRBV19; j_call: TRBJ2-7; clone_size: few; d_call: -; cdr3_aa: CATSPGGAGSYEQYF; cdr3_nt: TGTGCCACCTCGCCTGGGGGGGCCGGTTCCTACGAGCAGTACTTC
v_call: TRBV4-3; j_call: TRBJ2-6; clone_size: few; d_call: -; cdr3_aa: CASSQEYGTGANVLTF; cdr3_nt: TGCGCCAGCAGCCAAGAGTACGGGACAGGGGCCAACGTCCTGACTTTC
v_call: TRBV6-5; j_call: TRBJ2-5; clone_size: -; d_call: -; cdr3_aa: CASSYSRPGSETQYF; cdr3_nt: TGTGCCAGCAGTTACTCGAGACCAGGGTCAGAGACCCAGTACTTC
v_call: TRBV7-2; j_call: TRBJ1-6; clone_size: -; d_call: TRBD1; cdr3_aa: CASSWDRVYNSPLHF; cdr3_nt: TGTGCCAGCAGCTGGGACAGGGTCTATAATTCACCCCTCCACTTT
v_call: TRBV10-3; j_call: TRBJ2-6; clone_size: -; d_call: TRBD1; cdr3_aa: CAIHLQGVTRRVDSGANVLTF; cdr3_nt: TGTGCCATCCATCTACAGGGGGTTACGAGGAGGGTTGACTCTGGGGCCAACGTCCTGACTTTC
v_call: TRBV29-1; j_call: TRBJ1-4; clone_size: -; d_call: -; cdr3_aa: CSVPSATNEKLFF; cdr3_nt: TGCAGCGTTCCCAGTGCCACTAATGAAAAACTGTTTTTT
v_call: TRBV11-2; j_call: TRBJ1-4; clone_size: once; d_call: TRBD1; cdr3_aa: CASSLGAGGRSEKLFF; cdr3_nt: TGTGCCAGCAGCTTAGGTGCAGGGGGCCGGTCCGAAAAACTGTTTTTT
v_call: TRBV19; j_call: TRBJ1-2; clone_size: -; d_call: TRBD1; cdr3_aa: CASSIGTGGDYGYTF; cdr3_nt: TGTGCCAGTAGTATCGGGACAGGGGGCGACTATGGCTACACCTTC
v_call: TRBV15; j_call: TRBJ1-2; clone_size: -; d_call: -; cdr3_aa: CATSRSTGYGYTF; cdr3_nt: TGTGCCACCAGCAGATCGACAGGCTATGGCTACACCTTC
v_call: TRBV7-9; j_call: TRBJ2-1; clone_size: -; d_call: -; cdr3_aa: CASSLKGMGNEQFF; cdr3_nt: TGTGCCAGCAGCTTAAAGGGGATGGGGAATGAGCAGTTCTTC
v_call: TRBV5-1; j_call: TRBJ2-1; clone_size: few; d_call: -; cdr3_aa: CASSLRLGVEQFF; cdr3_nt: TGCGCCAGCAGCCTTCGGCTAGGGGTTGAGCAGTTCTTC
v_call: TRBV4-2; j_call: TRBJ2-2; clone_size: few; d_call: TRBD2; cdr3_aa: CASSQSGGNTGELFF; cdr3_nt: TGTGCCAGCAGCCAGAGCGGGGGCAACACCGGGGAGCTGTTTTTT
v_call: TRBV5-4; j_call: TRBJ2-3; clone_size: -; d_call: TRBD2; cdr3_aa: CASSLGSSSGGTDTQYF; cdr3_nt: TGTGCCAGCAGCTTGGGGAGCTCTAGCGGGGGCACAGATACGCAGTATTTT
v_call: TRBV6-5; j_call: TRBJ2-5; clone_size: -; d_call: -; cdr3_aa: CASSLNRGGGETQYF; cdr3_nt: TGTGCCAGCAGCTTGAATCGGGGAGGGGGGGAGACCCAGTACTTC
v_call: TRBV6-1; j_call: TRBJ1-1; clone_size: -; d_call: -; cdr3_aa: CASSEETDMNTEAFF; cdr3_nt: TGTGCCAGCAGTGAAGAGACAGACATGAACACTGAAGCTTTCTTT
v_call: TRBV7-9; j_call: TRBJ1-6; clone_size: -; d_call: -; cdr3_aa: CASSRPGMERPLHF; cdr3_nt: TGTGCCAGCAGCCGTCCGGGTATGGAGAGGCCCCTCCACTTT